The 4 T cell receptor beta chains in this list originate from one sample, sequenced in a study of blood T cell repertoires in COVID-19. Some clones are missing from TCRdb's copy, which holds only in-frame ones; the method was immunoSEQ multiplex PCR. The sample lists 110,000 to 150,000 clones; more than 75% were seen once. The sequencing sample was made of peripheral blood. These receptors originate from a human donor in a cohort sampled during active COVID-19.

The rearrangement uses TRBV27 and TRBJ2-3, with TRBD2 as a possible D gene (5 bases). There are 15 residues in the CDR3. The V gene lost 2 bases and the J gene lost 0 bases, with 9 bases spanning the gap. Looked up from germline, CDR1 is MNHEY and CDR2 is SMNVEV (reference sequence). The CDR3 nucleotides are TGTGCCAGCAGTTTAAGGCTAGCTAGCACAGATACGCAGTATTTT. It is translated as CASSLRLASTDTQYF.

V gene TRBV19 combines with J gene TRBJ2-7; a weak D match, TRBD2 (6 bases). V shed 3 bases and J shed 5 bases, with 17 bases lying between them. The V gene's germline CDR1 is LNHDA and CDR2 SQIVND (reference sequence). The CDR3 sequence is 15 residues long. The CDR3 region has the DNA TGTGCCAGTAGTATCCATCCGGGGGTAAAGGACGAGCAGTACTTC. Translation: CASSIHPGVKDEQYF.

This rearrangement joins TRBV13 to TRBJ2-7; D gene uncertain. The CDR3 sequence is 11 residues long. Per the germline V gene, CDR1 is PRHDT and CDR2 is FYEKMQ (reference sequence). Trimming cost V 4 bases and J 1 base, with 2 bases left between them. CDR3 sequence: CASSSSYEQYF. The DNA of the CDR3 is TGTGCCAGCAGCTCTTCCTACGAGCAGTACTTC.

The V and J genes are TRBV21-1 and TRBJ2-1; no check of the table's D call, TRBD1, against the DNA was made. TRBV21-1 is flagged as a pseudogene. This CDR3 region has 13 residues. CDR3 in amino acids: CASCLTVCNEQFF. CDR3 bases: TGTGCCAGCTGCTTGACAGTCTGCAATGAGCAGTTCTTC.